The 22 T cell receptor beta chains presented below share a single source sample, sequenced in a study of T cell repertoires in ileal Crohn's disease. Profiling relied on immunoSEQ multiplex PCR, and the TCRdb table lists in-frame clones only, not all of them. The profile covers thousands of clones, with 75% to 90% appearing a single time and 4.7% taken by the ten largest. The sequencing input was ileal tissue. These receptors came from an adult with Crohn's disease.

The chain recombines TRBV6-5 with TRBJ1-6; D is unclear. The germline V gene encodes CDR1 MNHEY and CDR2 SVGAGI. Trimming cost V 7 bases and J 9 bases, with 16 bases left between them. The CDR3 has 14 residues. The DNA of the CDR3 is TGTGCCAGCACTTTGGACGGGCATGGTTCACCCCTCCACTTT. Translating it yields CASTLDGHGSPLHF.

The gene calls are TRBV28 and TRBJ1-2; D ambiguous. The CDR3 is made up of 15 amino acids. V shed 5 bases and J shed 1 base, with 14 bases lying between them. Germline V CDR1 and CDR2: MDHEN, SYDVKM. The CDR3 region has the DNA TGTGCCAGCAGTCTTGCCCGCGACGTTAACTATGGCTACACCTTC. Translated, it gives CASSLARDVNYGYTF.

V usage is TRBV5-4 and J usage is TRBJ2-3; 11 bases are a match to TRBD2. This CDR3 is built from 16 residues. Trimming removed 4 bases from V and 6 bases from J; junction bases left unmatched: 10. CDR1 and CDR2 (germline): SGHNT, YYREEE (reference sequence). CDR3 protein: CASSIRLAGNDDTQYF. DNA of the CDR3: TGTGCCAGCAGCATCAGACTAGCGGGGAATGATGATACGCAGTATTTT.

The table lists this clone with a few counts. A much more abundant neighbour one base away suggests this may be a read error. Within the sample, other DNA sequences also encode this same CDR3. J is TRBJ2-7 and V is TRBV27; D possibly matches TRBD1 or TRBD2 (5 bases each). The length of the CDR3 is 15 residues. Trimming took off 2 bases at V and 3 bases at J, with 14 bases between the two ends. CDR1 is MNHEY, CDR2 SMNVEV, per germline (reference sequence). The DNA for the CDR3 is TGTGCCAGCAGTTTAACCGGGACGGGGAACTACGAGCAGTACTTC. It is translated as CASSLTGTGNYEQYF.

The V and J genes are TRBV27 and TRBJ1-6, with D maybe TRBD1 (5 bases). Germline assignment: CDR1 MNHEY and CDR2 SMNVEV (reference sequence). CDR3 length equals 14 residues. The V gene lost 2 bases and the J gene lost 7 bases, with 9 bases spanning the gap. The CDR3 sequence is CASSLPGLNSPLHF. The CDR3, as DNA: TGTGCCAGCAGTTTACCAGGGCTGAATTCACCCCTCCACTTT.

The J gene is TRBJ2-7, the V gene TRBV27; D remains ambiguous. In germline, CDR1 is MNHEY, CDR2 SMNVEV (reference sequence). V lost 5 bases and J 7 bases, leaving 9 bases between the germline ends. The CDR3 is made up of 11 amino acids. In DNA form, the CDR3 reads TGTGCCAGCAGTACCCTTGGGGAGCAGTACTTC. As protein: CASSTLGEQYF.

This clone was seen just once. The rearrangement joins TRBV7-9 to TRBJ2-5; D not certain. The CDR3 has 12 amino acids. V was clipped by 3 bases and J by 0 bases, with 2 bases between them. The V gene's germline CDR1 is SEHNR and CDR2 FQNEAQ (reference sequence). CDR3 DNA sequence: TGTGCCAGCAGCTTCAACCAAGAGACCCAGTACTTC. Translation: CASSFNQETQYF.

The rearrangement links TRBV18 to TRBJ1-2; D is uncertain. There are 14 residues in the CDR3. V lost 0 bases and J lost 5, with 10 bases in between. Germline CDR1 reads KGHSH; CDR2 reads LQKENI. CDR3 protein: CASSPPEFLYGYTF. CDR3 nucleotide sequence: TGTGCCAGCTCACCACCAGAGTTCCTATATGGCTACACCTTC. Drawing the rest from reference TRBV18 and TRBJ1-2, the complete variable domain is NAGVMQNPRHLVRRRGQEARLRCSPMKGHSHVYWYRQLPEEGLKFMVYLQKENIIDESGMPKERFSAEFPKEGPSILRIQQVVRGDSAAYFCASSPPEFLYGYTFGSGTRLTVV.

The rearrangement uses TRBV7-8 and TRBJ2-7; D ambiguous. The V gene lost 5 bases and the J gene lost 6 bases, with 20 bases spanning the gap. Germline V gene data show CDR1 as SGHVS and CDR2 as FQNEAQ. This CDR3 has 15 residues. CDR3 DNA sequence: TGTGCCAGCAGCCGGACGGAGCAACGCCTCTCCGAGCAGTACTTC. Its protein product is CASSRTEQRLSEQYF.

V and J are TRBV9 and TRBJ2-3; 7 nucleotides agree with TRBD2. V trimming: 4 bases; J trimming: 5 bases; junction bases outside the gene matches: 10. The CDR3 is 15 amino acids. CDR1 and CDR2 from the germline V gene are SGDLS and YYNGEE. The CDR3 loop reads CASSRVGSGVDTQYF. CDR3 DNA sequence: TGTGCCAGCAGCCGCGTTGGGAGCGGGGTAGATACGCAGTATTTT.

The chain employs TRBV27 and TRBJ2-7, with TRBD1 matching 8 bases. J gave up 2 bases and V 5 bases, and 2 bases lay outside the gene matches. CDR3 length equals 13 residues. The germline gives CDR1 MNHEY, CDR2 SMNVEV (reference sequence). CDR3 residues: CASSPTGAYEQYF. In nucleotides, the CDR3 is TGTGCCAGCAGTCCGACAGGGGCCTACGAGCAGTACTTC.

The V gene is TRBV4-3, the J gene TRBJ2-7; tentative D call: TRBD2 (5 bases). CDR1 and CDR2 from the germline V gene are LGHNA and YSLEER. Trimming cost V 1 base and J 0 bases, with 16 bases left between them. CDR3 length equals 17 residues. The DNA for the CDR3 is TGCGCCAGCAGCCAAGTATGGTATATAGGGAGCTCCTACGAGCAGTACTTC. This encodes CASSQVWYIGSSYEQYF.

This sequence joins TRBV6-1 and TRBJ1-2, with D uncertain. V lost 1 base and J 4 bases, leaving 13 bases between the germline ends. The CDR3 is 15 residues long. Germline V gene lookup returns CDR1 MNHNS and CDR2 SASEGT. The CDR3 DNA follows: TGTGCCAGCAGTGAAGGGATCGGGGAGAGCTATGGCTACACCTTC. It translates to CASSEGIGESYGYTF.

The genes are TRBV4-1 and TRBJ2-7; D gene ambiguous. The ends were cut back, 2 bases at V and 3 bases at J, with 11 bases in the middle. This CDR3 is built from 14 residues. Per the germline V gene, CDR1 is MGHRA and CDR2 is YSYEKL. In DNA, the CDR3 is TGCGCCAGCAGCCAATCGCCAGAATACTACGAGCAGTACTTC. Translated: CASSQSPEYYEQYF.

The V call is TRBV7-8, the J call TRBJ1-3; possibly TRBD1 for D (5 bases). The CDR3 covers 15 residues. V lost 2 bases and J 1 base, leaving 9 bases between the germline ends. CDR1 and CDR2 from the germline V gene are SGHVS and FQNEAQ. Here the CDR3 reads CASSLRAGSGNTIYF. CDR3 nucleotide sequence: TGTGCCAGCAGCTTAAGGGCAGGGTCTGGAAACACCATATATTTT.

The genes are TRBV30 and TRBJ1-2, with no clear D. The CDR3 extends over 13 amino acids. Germline V lookup: CDR1 GTSNPN, CDR2 SVGIG (reference sequence). The V and J ends lost 1 base and 3 bases respectively, with 9 bases between them. The CDR3 is CAWSEGRHYGYTF. CDR3 bases: TGTGCCTGGAGTGAAGGGCGGCACTATGGCTACACCTTC.

The chain is built from TRBV28 and TRBJ1-1; 7 nucleotides match TRBD1. Germline values: CDR1 MDHEN, CDR2 SYDVKM. The CDR3 length is 14 residues. The J segment lost 6 bases and the V segment lost 5 bases, leaving 9 bases of the junction unmatched. CDR3 sequence (DNA): TGTGCCAGCAGTCTCAACCGGGACAGACCTGAAGCTTTCTTT. It codes for CASSLNRDRPEAFF.

A single count supports this clone. The rearrangement joins TRBV28 to TRBJ2-5; 10 nucleotides agree with TRBD2. The junction had 5 bases not matched to a gene; V was cut back by 6 bases and J by 4 bases. The CDR3 has 14 residues. Germline CDR1 is MDHEN and CDR2 is SYDVKM. The CDR3 region is CASSRTSGGETQYF. The CDR3 coding sequence is TGTGCCAGCAGCCGGACTAGCGGAGGAGAGACCCAGTACTTC.

This clone was seen a single time. The genes are TRBV2 and TRBJ1-3; tentative D call: TRBD1 (5 bases). CDR1 and CDR2 (germline): SNHLY, FYNNEI. Trimming cost V 6 bases and J 0 bases, with 9 bases left between them. The CDR3 totals 14 residues. The CDR3 bases are TGTGCCAGCAGGGGGGATCTCTCTGGAAACACCATATATTTT. It yields the protein CASRGDLSGNTIYF.

V gene TRBV10-3 combines with J gene TRBJ2-2; TRBD1 matches 11 bases. This CDR3 has 16 residues. Germline loops: CDR1 ENHRY, CDR2 SYGVKD. V trimming: 4 bases; J trimming: 2 bases; junction bases outside the gene matches: 3. CDR3 loop: CAISGGQGANTGELFF. The CDR3 coding sequence is TGTGCCATCAGTGGTGGACAGGGGGCAAACACCGGGGAGCTGTTTTTT.

This clone was seen a few times. This chain connects TRBV28 to TRBJ1-1; 8 bases line up with TRBD1. This CDR3 is built from 15 residues. In germline, CDR1 is MDHEN, CDR2 SYDVKM. The ends lost 2 bases at V and 0 bases at J; junction bases unmatched: 2. The CDR3 DNA sequence: TGTGCCAGCAGTTTACGACAGGGGTTGAACACTGAAGCTTTCTTT. Translation gives CASSLRQGLNTEAFF.

The chain couples TRBV4-1 to TRBJ2-1, with TRBD2 identical over 10 bases. Trimming at V came to 0 bases and at J to 8 bases, leaving 7 bases not matched to a gene. This CDR3 is built from 16 residues. Per germline, CDR1 MGHRA and CDR2 YSYEKL. The CDR3 is CASSQESSGRVYEQFF. Written as DNA, the CDR3 is TGCGCCAGCAGCCAAGAGTCCAGCGGGAGGGTATATGAGCAGTTCTTC.